The 13 T cell receptor beta chains below were found in one sample sequenced in a study of blood T cell repertoires in COVID-19. Some clones are missing from TCRdb's copy, which holds only in-frame ones; the method was immunoSEQ multiplex PCR. The table shows roughly 290,000 clones, with 75% to 90% occurring only once. The sequencing sample was made of peripheral blood. Receptor source: a woman aged 60-75 years with acute or convalescent COVID-19.

This clone has just one count. This sequence joins TRBV18 and TRBJ2-7; D is unclear. The CDR3 has 14 amino acids. Germline V gives CDR1 KGHSH, CDR2 LQKENI. With 3 bases removed from V and 2 bases from J, the gap between germline ends came to 11 bases. The CDR3 nucleotides are TGTGCCAGCTCACCTCCGAGTCAGGCCTACGAGCAGTACTTC. Amino acid sequence: CASSPPSQAYEQYF.

The V gene is TRBV5-5, the J gene TRBJ2-7, with 8 bases identical to TRBD1. After removal of 4 bases from V and 4 bases from J, the junction contained 13 bases not matched to a gene. This CDR3 is built from 16 residues. CDR1 is SGHKS and CDR2 is YYEKEE in the germline V gene (reference sequence). CDR3 sequence (DNA): TGTGCCAGCAGCCCGGGGATAGGGCAGGGGGCGTACGAGCAGTACTTC. Its protein is CASSPGIGQGAYEQYF.

The genes are TRBV12-5 and TRBJ2-3; 7 nucleotides align to TRBD2. Germline V lookup: CDR1 LGHNT, CDR2 FRNRAP. CDR3 length equals 14 residues. V was pared by 9 bases and J by 2 bases, with 8 bases of the junction left unmatched. The CDR3 coding sequence is TGTGCTAGCCAGCGGGAATTTCTCACAGATACGCAGTATTTT. Translation gives CASQREFLTDTQYF.

The chain couples TRBV12-5 to TRBJ2-5, with TRBD2 matching 11 bases. CDR3 length: 15 amino acids. Germline V gene lookup returns CDR1 LGHNT and CDR2 FRNRAP. The V segment lost 6 bases and the J segment 5 bases; nucleotides outside the gene matches: 8. CDR3 loop: CASGQSIAGGETQYF. The CDR3 DNA reads as TGTGCTAGTGGCCAATCAATAGCGGGGGGGGAGACCCAGTACTTC. Variable domain in full (rest from reference TRBV12-5 and TRBJ2-5): DARVTQTPRHKVTEMGQEVTMRCQPILGHNTVFWYRQTMMQGLELLAYFRNRAPLDDSGMPKDRFSAEMPDATLATLKIQPSEPRDSAVYFCASGQSIAGGETQYFGPGTRLLVL.

CDR3 amino acids: CAISEDRGPNTEAFF. The DNA for the CDR3 is TGTGCCATCAGTGAAGACAGGGGGCCGAACACTGAAGCTTTCTTT. The chain carries TRBV10-3 and TRBJ1-1; 10 nucleotides align to TRBD1. The junction had 2 bases not matched to a gene; V was cut back by 3 bases and J by 1 base. Per the germline V gene, CDR1 is ENHRY and CDR2 is SYGVKD. CDR3 length: 15 amino acids.

This clone showed up just once. This sequence joins TRBV7-2 and TRBJ1-5; 11 bases are shared with TRBD1. V was pared by 6 bases and J by 6 bases, with 16 bases of the junction left unmatched. CDR1 is SGHTA and CDR2 is FQGNSA in the germline V gene. This CDR3 contains 18 residues. The DNA for the CDR3 is TGTGCCAGCAGTCTAGTAGGACAGGGGGCGGCCCAGGGTCAGCCCCAGCATTTT. This gives the protein CASSLVGQGAAQGQPQHF. Full variable domain (missing parts from reference TRBV7-2 and TRBJ1-5): GAGVSQSPSNKVTEKGKDVELRCDPISGHTALYWYRQSLGQGLEFLIYFQGNSAPDKSGLPSDRFSAERTGGSVSTLTIQRTQQEDSAVYLCASSLVGQGAAQGQPQHFGDGTRLSIL.

The genes are TRBV4-2 and TRBJ1-5; D possibly corresponds to TRBD1 (6 bases). Trimming removed 2 bases at V and 1 base at J, with 12 bases between. There are 16 residues in the CDR3. Germline CDR1 and CDR2: LGHNA and YNFKEQ. The CDR3 sequence is CASSQWRTVSNQPQHF. The CDR3 DNA reads as TGTGCCAGCAGCCAATGGCGGACAGTAAGCAATCAGCCCCAGCATTTT.

This clone was counted once. V gene TRBV19 combines with J gene TRBJ2-5; 13 bases map to TRBD2. CDR3 length equals 16 residues. CDR1 is LNHDA, CDR2 SQIVND, per germline (reference sequence). After removal of 7 bases from V and 4 bases from J, the junction contained 9 bases not matched to a gene. CDR3 bases: TGTGCCAGTAAAAGGACTAGCGGGAGTTCGGGAGAGACCCAGTACTTC. As protein: CASKRTSGSSGETQYF.

This sequence joins TRBV3-1 (or the pseudogene TRBV3-2) and TRBJ1-1; weak D call: TRBD1 (6 bases). From germline, CDR1 is LGHDT and CDR2 YNNKEL (reference sequence). Trimming removed 4 bases at V and 0 bases at J, with 21 bases between. This CDR3 is 18 amino acids long. The CDR3 DNA is TGTGCCAGCAGCCCCCTTATGGAGACGACAGGCATGAACACTGAAGCTTTCTTT. Protein product: CASSPLMETTGMNTEAFF.

This clone was picked up one time. The chain joins TRBV27 to TRBJ1-2; possibly TRBD1 for D (5 bases). Trimming took off 5 bases at V and 0 bases at J, with 13 bases between the two ends. The CDR3 totals 15 residues. Germline CDR1 and CDR2: MNHEY and SMNVEV (reference sequence). CDR3 sequence reads: CASSPLRVSNYGYTF. The CDR3 nucleotides read TGTGCCAGCAGTCCTCTCAGGGTTTCTAACTATGGCTACACCTTC.

The sample holds one count of this clone. The chain links TRBV18 to TRBJ2-7, with 11 bases fitting TRBD2. CDR1 is KGHSH, CDR2 LQKENI, per germline. V trimming: 0 bases; J trimming: 1 base; junction bases outside the gene matches: 2. The CDR3 spans 16 residues. CDR3 DNA sequence: TGTGCCAGCTCACCACCGGGACTAGCGGTTTCCTACGAGCAGTACTTC. Translated, it gives CASSPPGLAVSYEQYF.

The sample holds one count of this clone. V usage is TRBV7-9 and J usage is TRBJ2-3; D is ambiguous. V gave up 7 bases and J gave up 2 bases, with 22 bases separating them. The length of the CDR3 is 17 residues. CDR1 is SEHNR, CDR2 FQNEAQ, per germline (reference sequence). In nucleotides, the CDR3 is TGTGCCAGCAATCCGACGGGTCCCACACTTATCACAGATACGCAGTATTTT. Its translation is CASNPTGPTLITDTQYF.

The chain combines TRBV4-3 with TRBJ2-2; 11 bases are shared with TRBD2. The CDR3 contains 15 residues. V lost 0 bases, J lost 9 bases, and 3 bases stayed unmatched. Germline CDR1 and CDR2: LGHNA and YSLEER. The CDR3 sequence is CASSQDLAGGRELFF. The CDR3 DNA is TGCGCCAGCAGCCAAGATCTAGCGGGAGGCCGGGAGCTGTTTTTT.